What follows describes a single T cell receptor (beta chain). What it recognizes is unknown. The repertoire was sequenced with immunoSEQ multiplex PCR; TCRdb's copy has only in-frame clones and lacks some. The sample includes some 46,000 clones, just under 95% of them seen just once. V lost 10 bases and J lost 0; bases outside the gene matches: 3. The CDR3 is 13 amino acids. Germline CDR1 reads SGHAT; CDR2 reads FQNNGV. Donors were healthy Finnish babies undergoing corrective operations for congenital heart defects. Genomic DNA was extracted from every available blood leukocyte. The data are from a study of human thymus T cells. Study-wide points: Thymic and blood repertoires appeared to carry a bias in their V and J gene usage.

The sample taken for sequencing was blood. The chain couples TRBV11-2 to TRBJ2-7, with TRBD2 matching over 10 bases. The origin of this receptor is a girl under two years old with a congenital heart defect but otherwise immunologically healthy. The CDR3 DNA follows: TGTGCCACCGGGACTAGCGTCTCCTACGAGCAGTACTTC. Translation: CATGTSVSYEQYF.